The clone carrying this T cell receptor beta chain was picked up many times. Its antigen remains unidentified. This sample is part of a study of glioma-infiltrating T cells. Findings of the study overall: Non-neoplastic patients had below-expected tissue-blood divergence, while all gliomas exceeded expectation. CDR3 overlap between tissue and blood was very small.

Using RNA template, CDR3s of TCR alpha and beta were amplified with iRepertoire arm-PCR. Using its own MiXCR run on the multiplex PCR reads, TCRdb lists one record per CDR3 protein. This sample carries some 99,000 distinct CDR3 sequences, less than 30% of them seen once, and the ten largest clones take 35%. Between the trimmed V and J ends, which lost 6 bases and 2 bases, there was a span of 10 bases. This CDR3 is 12 amino acids long. CDR1 and CDR2 (germline): DFQATT, SNEGSKA (reference sequence). This clonotype originated in a human donor with low-grade glioma or glioblastoma, undergoing nonglioma brain surgery, or in good health (not recorded which). The specimen sequenced was glioma tissue, nonneoplastic brain tissue, or PBMCs (not recorded which). This sequence joins TRBV20-1 and TRBJ2-5, with a possible D match to TRBD2 (5 bases). CDR3: CSARTGQETQYF. CDR3 bases: TGCAGTGCCAGGACGGGACAAGAGACCCAGTACTTC.